These 20 T cell receptor beta chains originate from one sample sequenced in a study of blood T cells in healthy people across ages (dated by TCRdb to 2015 to 2017). The library came from 5' RACE. Sequencing was performed on an Illumina HiSeq 2500. A second PCR of about 7 to 12 cycles was run with a J-beta primer mix and a sample-barcoded 5' primer. The public reads were quality trimmed at Q25 with fastp and then assembled into clones with MiXCR by TCRdb, keeping productive beta chains. Identical CDR3 protein sequences are pooled into one entry, listed with their most common genes and DNA. The sample data list over 450,000 distinct CDR3 sequences, and 24% of these were observed just once. Jointly, the top ten make up around 10% of the sample. The same data also contributed to another study, on T cells of mothers and their children.

The sequencing sample was made of blood. The source is a boy aged 5-17 years in good health.

This clonotype came up a few times. The rearrangement uses TRBV21-1 and TRBJ2-1; TRBD1 was called by the table and not checked on the DNA. The tail of the sequence fits TRBJ2-7 better, so the J call may be wrong. TRBV21-1 is designated a pseudogene. This CDR3 has 17 amino acids. For the CDR3, the DNA is TGTGCCAGCAGCAAAGAGTCGAACTCGGGCGTCTCCTACGAGCAGTACTTC. Amino acids: CASSKESNSGVSYEQYF.

This clonotype has a count of ten or more. The chain links TRBV20-1 to TRBJ2-7; 13 nucleotides match TRBD2. Germline CDR1 reads DFQATT; CDR2 reads SNEGSKA (reference sequence). The trim removed 6 bases at V and 6 bases at J, leaving 8 bases unmatched. CDR3 size: 14 residues. The CDR3 coding sequence is TGCAGTGCCCGACTAGCGGGAGGCTTCGGCGAGCAGTACTTC. Its protein product is CSARLAGGFGEQYF.

This clonotype was counted many times. This rearrangement joins TRBV5-1 to TRBJ1-5; no definite D call. Per the germline V gene, CDR1 is SGHRS and CDR2 is YFSETQ. This CDR3 spans 15 amino acids. V was clipped by 0 bases and J by 6 bases, with 13 bases between them. CDR3 amino acids: CASSLGVSSSQPQHF. CDR3 DNA sequence: TGCGCCAGCAGCTTGGGGGTATCGAGTAGTCAGCCCCAGCATTTT.

In this sample, this clonotype turned up a few times. This rearrangement joins TRBV3-1 to TRBJ2-5; TRBD2 is a possible D gene (6 bases). The CDR3 is 13 residues long. Germline-derived CDR1 and CDR2 are LGHDT and YNNKEL (reference sequence). V was trimmed by 1 base and J by 11 bases, leaving 14 bases between them. The DNA for the CDR3 is TGTGCCAGCAGCCAAGTCGGAGAGGGACTGCAGTACTTC. This translates into CASSQVGEGLQYF.

This chain connects TRBV29-1 to TRBJ1-3, with D uncertain. V lost 3 bases, J lost 0 bases, and 9 bases lay in between. The CDR3 spans 14 residues. Germline lookup yields CDR1 SQVTM and CDR2 ANQGSEA. CDR3 in DNA: TGCAGCGTTGATCCGGAGAGCTCTGGAAACACCATATATTTT. It encodes CSVDPESSGNTIYF.

The chain links TRBV11-1 to TRBJ2-5, with a possible D match to TRBD2 (6 bases). The CDR3 totals 16 residues. V was cut by 1 base and J by 4 bases, with 16 bases left in between. Germline CDR1 SGHAT, CDR2 FQDESV (reference sequence). CDR3 residues: CASSLGPGVVVETQYF. For the CDR3, the DNA is TGTGCCAGCAGCTTAGGCCCGGGGGTGGTCGTAGAGACCCAGTACTTC.

The rearrangement joins TRBV24-1 to TRBJ2-5, with D perhaps TRBD1 (5 bases). The J call is in doubt because the DNA end fits TRBJ2-1 better. The CDR3 sequence is 16 residues long. The germline gives CDR1 KGHDR, CDR2 SFDVKD. This CDR3 is CATSDLAGSLRNEQFF. The CDR3 DNA follows: TGTGCCACCAGTGATTTGGCAGGGTCGTTGAGGAATGAGCAGTTCTTC.

This clonotype was detected a few times. CDR3 sequence: CASSQRESNQPQHF. For the CDR3, the DNA is TGTGCCAGCAGCCAACGGGAAAGCAATCAGCCCCAGCATTTT. This rearrangement joins TRBV4-2 to TRBJ1-5; no clear D gene. Germline lookup yields CDR1 LGHNA and CDR2 YNFKEQ. The CDR3 consists of 14 residues. The germline V and J ends were trimmed by 2 bases and 1 base, with 6 bases remaining between them.

The V and J genes are TRBV21-1 and TRBJ1-5. TRBV21-1 is described as a pseudogene. CDR3 size: 15 residues. The DNA of the CDR3 is TGTGCCAGCAGAAACGAGGGACCTAGCAATCAGCCCCAGCATTTT. Residues: CASRNEGPSNQPQHF.

The rearrangement uses TRBV6-5 and TRBJ1-3; D call uncertain. V dropped 10 bases and J dropped 4 bases, with 17 bases sitting between them. The germline CDR1 and CDR2 sequences are MNHEY and SVGAGI. There are 14 residues in the CDR3. In DNA, the CDR3 is TGTGCCAACAAAAACAAGGCAAGAGGAAACACCATATATTTT. Translation gives CANKNKARGNTIYF.

About this clonotype: An end of the junction does not agree with germline; a read error may underlie this. The chain joins TRBV7-2 to TRBJ2-5; either TRBD1 or TRBD2 may fit D (5 bases each). The last part of the DNA fits TRBJ2-7 better; the J call may be wrong. CDR3 length: 14 amino acids. Germline CDR1 SGHTA, CDR2 FQGNSA. CDR3 sequence (DNA): TGTGCCAGCAGCCCCCGCCGGGGCTCCCACGAGCAGTACTTC. It is translated as CASSPRRGSHEQYF.

This chain joins TRBV3-1 and TRBJ2-2; TRBD2 matches at 11 bases. Germline loops: CDR1 LGHDT, CDR2 YNNKEL (reference sequence). After removal of 2 bases from V and 3 bases from J, the junction contained 8 bases not matched to a gene. The CDR3 is made up of 18 amino acids. In DNA form, the CDR3 reads TGTGCCAGCAGCCAACCCGAACTAGCGGGGGAATACACCGGGGAGCTGTTTTTT. It specifies CASSQPELAGEYTGELFF.

This clonotype was detected only a few times. The J gene is TRBJ2-2, the V gene TRBV29-1; D remains unclear. The CDR3 spans 13 residues. In germline, CDR1 is SQVTM, CDR2 ANQGSEA. V was pared by 4 bases and J by 4 bases, with 10 bases between. CDR3 in amino acids: CSVGGSFTGELFF. The CDR3 DNA follows: TGCAGCGTTGGAGGCTCTTTCACCGGGGAGCTGTTTTTT.

The rearrangement uses TRBV20-1 and TRBJ1-1; D is possibly TRBD1 (6 bases). CDR3 length equals 13 residues. V lost 4 bases and J 2 bases, leaving 11 bases between the germline ends. CDR1 and CDR2 from the germline V gene are DFQATT and SNEGSKA (reference sequence). Here the CDR3 DNA reads TGCAGTGCTAACAGGGCGTCCAACACTGAAGCTTTCTTT. Protein: CSANRASNTEAFF.

The chain couples TRBV29-1 to TRBJ1-1; D perhaps matches TRBD1 (6 bases). Trimming removed 2 bases from V and 2 bases from J, with 15 bases in between. The CDR3 loop spans 15 amino acids. Germline CDR1 is SQVTM and CDR2 is ANQGSEA. The CDR3 sequence is CSVESGWGANTEAFF. The CDR3 region has the DNA TGCAGCGTTGAATCTGGGTGGGGGGCTAACACTGAAGCTTTCTTT.

The rearrangement uses TRBV19 and TRBJ1-2, with 8 bases identical to TRBD1. The CDR3 has 15 residues. V lost 6 bases to trimming and J lost 4 bases; unmatched junction nucleotides: 10. Germline lookup yields CDR1 LNHDA and CDR2 SQIVND (reference sequence). In DNA form, the CDR3 reads TGTGCCAGTAGATCGACCGGGACAGGCCCCTATGGCTACACCTTC. As protein: CASRSTGTGPYGYTF.

The chain has TRBV27 and TRBJ1-2; D not resolved. The CDR3 has 13 amino acids. Germline assignment: CDR1 MNHEY and CDR2 SMNVEV (reference sequence). Trimming stripped 6 bases from V and 5 bases from J, with 13 bases between. The CDR3 spells CASRQGYRYGYTF. The CDR3 DNA sequence: TGTGCCAGCAGGCAAGGGTATAGGTATGGCTACACCTTC.

The CDR3 DNA reads as TGCGCCAGCAGAGCTGTTCAAGGCGGGGAGCTGTTTTTT. Its protein product is CASRAVQGGELFF. The gene calls are TRBV5-1 and TRBJ2-2; D is unresolved. CDR1 SGHRS and CDR2 YFSETQ come from the germline V gene. CDR3 size: 13 residues. V was clipped by 5 bases and J by 7 bases, with 12 bases between them.

V gene TRBV7-9 combines with J gene TRBJ2-3; 9 nucleotides align to TRBD2. CDR1 is SEHNR, CDR2 FQNEAQ, per germline (reference sequence). V trimming: 1 base; J trimming: 5 bases; junction bases outside the gene matches: 4. The CDR3 covers 15 residues. For the CDR3, the DNA is TGTGCCAGCAGCTTAGGCGGGGGGGCCAAAGATACGCAGTATTTT. Translation gives CASSLGGGAKDTQYF.

J is TRBJ2-1 and V is TRBV6-2 or TRBV6-3; D is possibly TRBD1 or TRBD2 (5 bases each). This CDR3 is 14 amino acids long. Germline V gives CDR1 MNHEY, CDR2 SVGEGT. V shed 5 bases and J shed 6 bases, with 14 bases lying between them. CDR3 residues: CASSHPGRTNEQFF. CDR3 nucleotides: TGTGCCAGCAGTCATCCGGGACGAACCAATGAGCAGTTCTTC.